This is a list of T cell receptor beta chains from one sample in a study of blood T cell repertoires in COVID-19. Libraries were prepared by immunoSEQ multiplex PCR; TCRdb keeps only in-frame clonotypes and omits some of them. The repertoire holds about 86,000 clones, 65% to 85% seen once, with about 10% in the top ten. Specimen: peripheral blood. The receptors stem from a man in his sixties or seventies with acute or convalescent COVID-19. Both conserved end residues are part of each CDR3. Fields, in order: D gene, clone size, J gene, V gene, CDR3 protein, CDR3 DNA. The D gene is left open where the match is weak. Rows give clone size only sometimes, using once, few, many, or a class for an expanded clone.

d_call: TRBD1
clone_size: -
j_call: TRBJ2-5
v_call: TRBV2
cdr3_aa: CASKNRDRKETQYF
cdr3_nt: TGTGCCAGCAAGAACCGGGACAGAAAAGAGACCCAGTACTTC

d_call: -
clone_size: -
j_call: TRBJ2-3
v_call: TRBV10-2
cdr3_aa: CASSGWGSSTDTQYF
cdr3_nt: TGCGCCAGCAGTGGGTGGGGCAGTAGCACAGATACGCAGTATTTT

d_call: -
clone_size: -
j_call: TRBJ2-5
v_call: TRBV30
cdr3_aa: CAEGKYSETQYF
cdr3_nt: TGTGCGGAGGGCAAGTACTCGGAGACCCAGTACTTC

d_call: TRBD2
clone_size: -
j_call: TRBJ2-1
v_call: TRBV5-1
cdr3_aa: CASSPGGDAFEQFF
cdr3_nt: TGCGCCAGCAGCCCCGGGGGGGATGCTTTTGAGCAGTTCTTC

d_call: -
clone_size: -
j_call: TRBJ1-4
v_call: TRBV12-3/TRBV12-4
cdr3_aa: CASSALTEKLFF
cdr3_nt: TGTGCCAGCAGCGCATTGACAGAAAAACTGTTTTTT

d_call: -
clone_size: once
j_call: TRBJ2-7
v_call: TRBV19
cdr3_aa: CASSATGSEQYF
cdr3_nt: TGTGCCAGTAGTGCTACAGGTTCCGAGCAGTACTTC

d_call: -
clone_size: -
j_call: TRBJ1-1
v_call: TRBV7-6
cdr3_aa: CASSLGPVNTEAFF
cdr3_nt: TGTGCCAGCAGCTTAGGTCCAGTGAACACTGAAGCTTTCTTT

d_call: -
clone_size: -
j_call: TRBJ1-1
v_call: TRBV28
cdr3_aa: CASSHRNPGWTEAFF
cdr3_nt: TGTGCCAGCAGTCACAGGAACCCCGGGTGGACTGAAGCTTTCTTT

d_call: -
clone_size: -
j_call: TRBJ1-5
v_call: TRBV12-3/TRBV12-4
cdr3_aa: CASRSRELTAQHF
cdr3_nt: TGTGCCAGCAGATCCAGGGAACTTACGGCCCAGCATTTT

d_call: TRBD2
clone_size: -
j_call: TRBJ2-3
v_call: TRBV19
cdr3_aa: CASSILAGNTDTQYF
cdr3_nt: TGTGCCAGTAGTATCCTAGCGGGTAACACAGATACGCAGTATTTT

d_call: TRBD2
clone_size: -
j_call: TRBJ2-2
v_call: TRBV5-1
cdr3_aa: CASSSRGHTSGRNTGELFF
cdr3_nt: TGCGCCAGCAGCTCCAGGGGGCATACTAGCGGGAGGAACACCGGGGAGCTGTTTTTT

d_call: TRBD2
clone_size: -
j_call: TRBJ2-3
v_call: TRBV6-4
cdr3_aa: CASSPTGTSASDTQYF
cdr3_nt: TGTGCCAGCAGTCCCACCGGGACTAGCGCTTCAGATACGCAGTATTTT

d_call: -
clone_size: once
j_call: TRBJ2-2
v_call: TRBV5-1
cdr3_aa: CASSAGLDTGELFF
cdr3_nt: TGCGCCAGCAGCGCGGGACTTGACACCGGGGAGCTGTTTTTT

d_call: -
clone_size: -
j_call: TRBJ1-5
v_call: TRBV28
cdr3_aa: CASRTSNQPQHF
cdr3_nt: TGTGCCAGCAGGACAAGCAATCAGCCCCAGCATTTT

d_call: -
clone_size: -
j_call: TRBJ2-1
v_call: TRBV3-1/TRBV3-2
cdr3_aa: CASSQEELSYNEQFF
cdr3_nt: TGTGCCAGCAGCCAAGAGGAGCTTTCCTACAATGAGCAGTTCTTC

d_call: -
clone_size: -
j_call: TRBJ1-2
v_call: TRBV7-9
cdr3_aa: CASSLTRYGYTF
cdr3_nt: TGTGCCAGCAGCTTAACACGCTATGGCTACACCTTC

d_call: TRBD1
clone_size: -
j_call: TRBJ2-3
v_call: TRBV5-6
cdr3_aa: CASSLDRADTQYF
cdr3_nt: TGTGCCAGCAGCCTGGACAGGGCGGATACGCAGTATTTT

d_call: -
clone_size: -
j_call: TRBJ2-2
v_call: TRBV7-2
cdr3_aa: CASSPGTSTNTGELFF
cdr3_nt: TGTGCCAGCAGCCCTGGGACATCAACGAACACCGGGGAGCTGTTTTTT

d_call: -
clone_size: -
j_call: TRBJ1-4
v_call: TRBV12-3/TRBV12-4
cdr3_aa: CASSLRGGEKLFF
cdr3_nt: TGTGCCAGCAGTTTGCGGGGAGGAGAAAAACTGTTTTTT

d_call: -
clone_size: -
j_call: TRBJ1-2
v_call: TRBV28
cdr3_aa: CASSTRGRGYGYTF
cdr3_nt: TGTGCCAGCAGCACCCGAGGGAGGGGCTATGGCTACACCTTC

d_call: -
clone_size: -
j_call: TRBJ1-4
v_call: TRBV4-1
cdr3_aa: CASSPRRGDEKLFF
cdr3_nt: TGCGCCAGCAGCCCACGCCGGGGAGATGAAAAACTGTTTTTT

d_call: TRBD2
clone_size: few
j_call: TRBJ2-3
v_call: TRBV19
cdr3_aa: CASSTPTGRDTQYF
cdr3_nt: TGTGCCAGTAGTACTCCCACCGGGAGGGATACGCAGTATTTT

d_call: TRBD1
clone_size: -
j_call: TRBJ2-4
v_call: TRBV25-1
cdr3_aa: CASSPGGIQYF
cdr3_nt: TGTGCCAGCAGTCCAGGGGGCATTCAGTACTTC

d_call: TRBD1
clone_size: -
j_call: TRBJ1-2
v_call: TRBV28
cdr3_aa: CASSTGGRGYTF
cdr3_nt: TGTGCCAGCAGTACAGGGGGTAGAGGCTACACCTTC

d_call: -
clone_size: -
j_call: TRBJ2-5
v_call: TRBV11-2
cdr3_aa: CASSPGSGYQETQYF
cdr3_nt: TGTGCCAGCAGCCCTGGTTCCGGGTACCAAGAGACCCAGTACTTC

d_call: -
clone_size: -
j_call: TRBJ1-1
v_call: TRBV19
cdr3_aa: CASSRGGRLTEAFF
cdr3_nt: TGTGCCAGTAGTAGGGGGGGACGGTTGACTGAAGCTTTCTTT

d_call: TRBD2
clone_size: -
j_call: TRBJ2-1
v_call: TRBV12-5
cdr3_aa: CASGLAGLAGASSNEQFF
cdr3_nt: TGTGCTAGTGGTTTGGCGGGACTAGCGGGGGCCTCCAGCAATGAGCAGTTCTTC

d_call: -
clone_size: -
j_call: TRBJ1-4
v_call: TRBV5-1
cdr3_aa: CASSLNGPSGEKLFF
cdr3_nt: TGCGCCAGCAGCTTGAACGGCCCCTCGGGTGAAAAACTGTTTTTT

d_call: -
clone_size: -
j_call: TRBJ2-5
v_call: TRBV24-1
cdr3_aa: CATSDYGETQYF
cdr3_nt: TGTGCCACCAGTGATTACGGAGAGACCCAGTACTTC

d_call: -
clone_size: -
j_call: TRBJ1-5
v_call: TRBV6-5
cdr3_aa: CASSSSYSNQPQHF
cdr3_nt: -

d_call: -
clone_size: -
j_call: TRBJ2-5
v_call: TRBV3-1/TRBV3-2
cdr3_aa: CASSQGSEETQYF
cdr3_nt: TGTGCCAGCAGCCAGGGCTCCGAAGAGACCCAGTACTTC

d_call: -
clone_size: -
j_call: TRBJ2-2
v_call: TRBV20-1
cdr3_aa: CSASGGFGGELFF
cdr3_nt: TGCAGTGCTAGTGGAGGTTTCGGCGGGGAGCTGTTTTTT

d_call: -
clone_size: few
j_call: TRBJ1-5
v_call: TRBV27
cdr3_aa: CASSLGTLNQPQHF
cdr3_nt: TGTGCCAGCAGTTTAGGGACTCTTAATCAGCCCCAGCATTTT

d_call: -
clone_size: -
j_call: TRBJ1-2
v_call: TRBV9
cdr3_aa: CASSVDINYGYTF
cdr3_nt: TGTGCCAGCAGCGTAGATATCAACTATGGCTACACCTTC

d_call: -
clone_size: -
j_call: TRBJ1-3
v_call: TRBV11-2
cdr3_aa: CASSLGPGYGNTIYF
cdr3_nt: TGTGCCAGCAGCTTAGGTCCGGGTTACGGAAACACCATATATTTT

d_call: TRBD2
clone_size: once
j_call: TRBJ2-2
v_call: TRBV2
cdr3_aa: CASSKGTSGVTGELFF
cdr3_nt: TGTGCCAGCAGTAAGGGGACTAGCGGGGTCACCGGGGAGCTGTTTTTT

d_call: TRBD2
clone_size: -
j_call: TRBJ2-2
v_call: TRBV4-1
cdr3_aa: CASSQAYLAGGPQELFF
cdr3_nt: TGCGCCAGCAGCCAAGCGTATCTAGCGGGGGGGCCTCAGGAGCTGTTTTTT

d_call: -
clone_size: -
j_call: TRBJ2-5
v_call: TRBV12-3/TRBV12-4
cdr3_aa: CASSFLAGETQYF
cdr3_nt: TGTGCCAGCAGTTTCTTGGCAGGAGAGACCCAGTACTTC

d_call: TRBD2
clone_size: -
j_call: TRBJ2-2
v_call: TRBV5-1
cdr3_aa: CASGLSRGAGGELFF
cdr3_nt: TGCGCCAGCGGCCTCTCGCGGGGGGCCGGGGGGGAGCTGTTTTTT

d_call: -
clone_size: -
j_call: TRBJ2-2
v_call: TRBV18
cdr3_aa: CASSPVQGRTGELFF
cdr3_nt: TGTGCCAGCTCCCCGGTACAGGGGAGGACCGGGGAGCTGTTTTTT

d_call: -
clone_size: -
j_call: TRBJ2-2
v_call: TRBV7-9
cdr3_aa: CASSSPEEAGELFF
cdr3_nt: TGTGCCAGCAGCTCCCCCGAGGAAGCCGGGGAGCTGTTTTTT

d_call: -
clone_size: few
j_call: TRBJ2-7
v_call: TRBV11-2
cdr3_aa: CASSSVPYEQYF
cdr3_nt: TGTGCCAGCAGCTCGGTCCCCTACGAGCAGTACTTC

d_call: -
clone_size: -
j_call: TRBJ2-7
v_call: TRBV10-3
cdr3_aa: CAISESRRGEDEQYF
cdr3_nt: TGTGCCATCAGTGAGTCTCGCAGGGGGGAGGACGAGCAGTACTTC

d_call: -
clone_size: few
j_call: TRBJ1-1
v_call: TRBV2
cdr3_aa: CASSKQVNTEAFF
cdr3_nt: TGTGCCAGCAGCAAACAGGTGAACACTGAAGCTTTCTTT

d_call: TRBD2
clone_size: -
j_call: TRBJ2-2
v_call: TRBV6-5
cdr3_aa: CASSPPGGTGELFF
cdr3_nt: TGTGCCAGCAGTCCCCCGGGGGGCACCGGGGAGCTGTTTTTT

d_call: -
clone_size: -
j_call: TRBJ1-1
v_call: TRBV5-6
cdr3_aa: CASSGLPQNEAFF
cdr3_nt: TGTGCCAGCAGTGGACTACCCCAGAATGAAGCTTTCTTT

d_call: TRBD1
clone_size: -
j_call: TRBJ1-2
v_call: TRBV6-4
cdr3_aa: CASSDSAGGFYGYTF
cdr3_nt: TGTGCCAGCAGTGACTCGGCAGGGGGATTCTATGGCTACACCTTC

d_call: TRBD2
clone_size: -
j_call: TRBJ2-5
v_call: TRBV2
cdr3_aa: CASSEVQLAGGPGETQYF
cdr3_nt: TGTGCCAGCAGTGAAGTTCAACTAGCGGGGGGGCCGGGAGAGACCCAGTACTTC

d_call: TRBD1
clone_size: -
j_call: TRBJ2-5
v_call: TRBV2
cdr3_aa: CASRPTGGETQYF
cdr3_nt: TGTGCCAGCAGGCCAACAGGGGGAGAGACCCAGTACTTC

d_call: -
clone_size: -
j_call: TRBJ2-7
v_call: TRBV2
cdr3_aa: CASSDNRPSYEQYF
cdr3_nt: TGTGCCAGCAGTGATAACAGGCCGTCCTACGAGCAGTACTTC

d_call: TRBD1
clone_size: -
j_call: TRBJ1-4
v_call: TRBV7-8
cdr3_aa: CASSPKGALNEKLFF
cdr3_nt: TGTGCCAGCAGCCCCAAGGGGGCCCTCAATGAAAAACTGTTTTTT

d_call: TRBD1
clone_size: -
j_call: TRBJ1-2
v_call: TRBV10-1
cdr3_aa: CASSESRGLGGYTF
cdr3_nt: TGCGCCAGCAGTGAGTCCAGGGGGCTCGGTGGCTACACCTTC

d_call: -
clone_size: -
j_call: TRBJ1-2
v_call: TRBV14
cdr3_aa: CASSLGGGPHVYGYTF
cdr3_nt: TGTGCCAGCAGCCTCGGCGGAGGTCCGCACGTCTATGGCTACACCTTC

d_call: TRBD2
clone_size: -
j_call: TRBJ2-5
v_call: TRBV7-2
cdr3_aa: CASSLWRGEETQYF
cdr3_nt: TGTGCCAGCAGCCTCTGGCGGGGGGAAGAGACCCAGTACTTC

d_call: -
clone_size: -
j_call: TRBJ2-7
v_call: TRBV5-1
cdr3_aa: CASSSSWGRGEQYF
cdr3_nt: TGCGCCAGCAGCTCCAGCTGGGGAAGGGGGGAGCAGTACTTC

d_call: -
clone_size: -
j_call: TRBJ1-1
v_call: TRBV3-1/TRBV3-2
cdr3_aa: CASSPRGRGTEAFF
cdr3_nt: TGTGCCAGCAGCCCCCGTGGCAGGGGCACTGAAGCTTTCTTT

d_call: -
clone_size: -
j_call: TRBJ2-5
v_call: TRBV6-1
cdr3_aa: CASSEQDRQETQYF
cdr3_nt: TGTGCCAGCAGTGAACAGGACAGACAAGAGACCCAGTACTTC

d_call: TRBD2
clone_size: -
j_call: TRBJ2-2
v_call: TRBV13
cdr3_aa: CASSLELAGDNTGELFF
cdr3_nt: TGTGCCAGCAGCTTAGAACTAGCGGGCGATAACACCGGGGAGCTGTTTTTT

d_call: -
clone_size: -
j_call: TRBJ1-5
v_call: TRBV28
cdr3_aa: CASSPLGQPQHF
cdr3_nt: TGTGCCAGCAGTCCCCTAGGACAGCCCCAGCATTTT

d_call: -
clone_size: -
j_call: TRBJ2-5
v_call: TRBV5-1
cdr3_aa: CASSLGGGEATQYF
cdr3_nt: TGCGCCAGCAGCTTGGGCGGGGGCGAGGCGACCCAGTACTTC